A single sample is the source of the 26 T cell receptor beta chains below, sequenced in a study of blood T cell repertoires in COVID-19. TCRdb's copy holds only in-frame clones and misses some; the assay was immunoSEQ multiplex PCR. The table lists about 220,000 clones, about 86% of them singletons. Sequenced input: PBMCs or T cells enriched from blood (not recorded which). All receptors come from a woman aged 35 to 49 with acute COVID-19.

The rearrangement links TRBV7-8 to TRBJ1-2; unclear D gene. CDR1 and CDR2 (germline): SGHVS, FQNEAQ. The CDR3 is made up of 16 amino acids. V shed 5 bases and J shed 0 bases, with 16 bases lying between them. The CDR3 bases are TGTGCCAGCAGCCCGCACGGAGACGGAGCTAACTATGGCTACACCTTC. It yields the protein CASSPHGDGANYGYTF.

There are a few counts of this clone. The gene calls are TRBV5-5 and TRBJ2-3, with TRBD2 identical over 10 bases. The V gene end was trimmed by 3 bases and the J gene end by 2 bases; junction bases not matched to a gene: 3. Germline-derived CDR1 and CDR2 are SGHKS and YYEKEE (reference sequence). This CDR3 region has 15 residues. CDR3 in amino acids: CASSSLAGATDTQYF. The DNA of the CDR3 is TGTGCCAGCAGCTCCCTAGCGGGAGCCACAGATACGCAGTATTTT.

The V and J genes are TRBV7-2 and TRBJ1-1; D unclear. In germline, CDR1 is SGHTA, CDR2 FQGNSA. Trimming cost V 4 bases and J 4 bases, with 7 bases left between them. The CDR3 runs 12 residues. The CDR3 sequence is CASSYGGTEAFF. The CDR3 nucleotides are TGTGCCAGCAGCTACGGAGGCACTGAAGCTTTCTTT.

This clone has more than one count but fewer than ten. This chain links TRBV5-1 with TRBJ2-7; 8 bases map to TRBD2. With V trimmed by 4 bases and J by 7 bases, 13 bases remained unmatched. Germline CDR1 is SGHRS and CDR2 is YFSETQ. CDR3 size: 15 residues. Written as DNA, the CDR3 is TGCGCCAGCAGCCCCAAAGCGGGAGAATCGCGGGAGCAGTACTTC. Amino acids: CASSPKAGESREQYF. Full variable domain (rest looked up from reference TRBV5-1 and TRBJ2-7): KAGVTQTPRYLIKTRGQQVTLSCSPISGHRSVSWYQQTPGQGLQFLFEYFSETQRNKGNFPGRFSGRQFSNSRSEMNVSTLELGDSALYLCASSPKAGESREQYFGPGTRLTVT.

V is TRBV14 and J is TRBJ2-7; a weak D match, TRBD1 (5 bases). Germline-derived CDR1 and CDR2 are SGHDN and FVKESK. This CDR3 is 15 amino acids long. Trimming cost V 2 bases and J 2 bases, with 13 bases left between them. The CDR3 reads CASSQYSGKAYEQYF. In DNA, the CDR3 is TGTGCCAGCAGCCAATACTCAGGGAAAGCCTACGAGCAGTACTTC.

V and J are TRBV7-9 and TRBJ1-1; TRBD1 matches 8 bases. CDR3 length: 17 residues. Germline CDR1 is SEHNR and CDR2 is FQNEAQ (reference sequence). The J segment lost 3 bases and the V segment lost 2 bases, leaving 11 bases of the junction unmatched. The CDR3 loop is CASSLRAGGAGDTEAFF. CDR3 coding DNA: TGTGCCAGCAGCTTACGTGCAGGGGGCGCAGGGGACACTGAAGCTTTCTTT.

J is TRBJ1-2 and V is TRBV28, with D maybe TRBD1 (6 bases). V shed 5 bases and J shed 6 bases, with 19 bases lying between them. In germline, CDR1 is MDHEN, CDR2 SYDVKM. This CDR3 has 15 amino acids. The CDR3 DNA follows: TGTGCCAGCAGTGTCCCGCTGAGGGGGAAGGATGGCTACACCTTC. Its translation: CASSVPLRGKDGYTF.

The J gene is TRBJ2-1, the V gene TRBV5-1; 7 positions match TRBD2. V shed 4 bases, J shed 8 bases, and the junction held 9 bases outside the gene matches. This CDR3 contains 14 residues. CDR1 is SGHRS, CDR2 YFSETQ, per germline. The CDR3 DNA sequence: TGCGCCAGCAGCGACTCTAGCGGAACTGATGAGCAGTTCTTC. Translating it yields CASSDSSGTDEQFF.

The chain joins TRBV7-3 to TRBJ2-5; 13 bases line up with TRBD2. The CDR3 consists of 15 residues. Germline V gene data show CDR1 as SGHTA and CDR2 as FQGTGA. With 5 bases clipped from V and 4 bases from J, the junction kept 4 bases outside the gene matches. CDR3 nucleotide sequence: TGTGCCAGCAGCCGGACTAGCGGGAGTATAGAGACCCAGTACTTC. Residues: CASSRTSGSIETQYF.

The CDR3 protein is CASSVPQDFTDTQYF. The CDR3 nucleotides read TGTGCCAGCAGCGTTCCCCAGGACTTCACAGATACGCAGTATTTT. The rearrangement joins TRBV9 to TRBJ2-3; possibly TRBD2 for D (5 bases). This CDR3 has 15 amino acids. Germline lookup yields CDR1 SGDLS and CDR2 YYNGEE. Trimming took 2 bases from V and 2 from J, leaving 12 bases between them.

CDR3 DNA sequence: TGTGCCAGCAGCTTGCTAGCGTCGAACACCGGGGAGCTGTTTTTT. It specifies CASSLLASNTGELFF. The rearrangement links TRBV11-2 to TRBJ2-2; D possibly corresponds to TRBD2 (6 bases). The CDR3 covers 15 residues. Germline CDR1 and CDR2: SGHAT and FQNNGV. Deletions cut 3 bases from V and 0 bases from J, with 8 bases between.

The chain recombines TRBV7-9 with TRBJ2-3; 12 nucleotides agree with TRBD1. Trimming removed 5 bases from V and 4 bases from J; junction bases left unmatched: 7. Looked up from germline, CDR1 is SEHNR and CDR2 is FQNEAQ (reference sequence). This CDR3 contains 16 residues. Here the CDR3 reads CASSPGTGGGPDTQYF. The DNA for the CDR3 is TGTGCCAGCAGCCCCGGGACAGGGGGCGGGCCAGATACGCAGTATTTT.

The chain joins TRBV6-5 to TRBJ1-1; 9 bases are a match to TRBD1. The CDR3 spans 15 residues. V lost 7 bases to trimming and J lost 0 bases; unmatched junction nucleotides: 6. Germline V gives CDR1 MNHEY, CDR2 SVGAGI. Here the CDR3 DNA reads TGTGCCAGCACGGACAGGGGAAGTATGAACACTGAAGCTTTCTTT. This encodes CASTDRGSMNTEAFF.

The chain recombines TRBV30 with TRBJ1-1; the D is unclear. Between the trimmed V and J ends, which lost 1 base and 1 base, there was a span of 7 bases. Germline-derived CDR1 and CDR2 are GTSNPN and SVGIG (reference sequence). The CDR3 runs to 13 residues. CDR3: CAWSGLGNTEAFF. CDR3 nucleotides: TGTGCCTGGAGTGGGCTAGGGAACACTGAAGCTTTCTTT.

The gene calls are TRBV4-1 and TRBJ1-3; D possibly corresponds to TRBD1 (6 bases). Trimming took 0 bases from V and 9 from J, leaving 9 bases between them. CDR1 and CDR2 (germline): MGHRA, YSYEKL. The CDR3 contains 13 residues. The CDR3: CASSQDRGGTIYF. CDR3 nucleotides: TGCGCCAGCAGCCAAGACAGGGGTGGCACCATATATTTT.

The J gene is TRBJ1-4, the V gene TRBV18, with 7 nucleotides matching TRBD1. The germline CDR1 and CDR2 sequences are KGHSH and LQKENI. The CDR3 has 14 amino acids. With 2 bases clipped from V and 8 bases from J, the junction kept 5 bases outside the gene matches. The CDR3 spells CASSPRQGEEKLFF. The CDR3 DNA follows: TGTGCCAGCTCACCAAGACAGGGTGAAGAAAAACTGTTTTTT. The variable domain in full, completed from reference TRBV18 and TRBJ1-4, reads NAGVMQNPRHLVRRRGQEARLRCSPMKGHSHVYWYRQLPEEGLKFMVYLQKENIIDESGMPKERFSAEFPKEGPSILRIQQVVRGDSAAYFCASSPRQGEEKLFFGSGTQLSVL.

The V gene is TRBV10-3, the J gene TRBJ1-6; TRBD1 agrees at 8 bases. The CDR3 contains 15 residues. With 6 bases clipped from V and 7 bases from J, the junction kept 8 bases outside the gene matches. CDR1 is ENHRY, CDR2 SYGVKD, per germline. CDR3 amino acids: CAISPTGAFNSPLHF. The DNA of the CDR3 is TGTGCCATCAGCCCGACAGGGGCCTTCAATTCACCCCTCCACTTT.

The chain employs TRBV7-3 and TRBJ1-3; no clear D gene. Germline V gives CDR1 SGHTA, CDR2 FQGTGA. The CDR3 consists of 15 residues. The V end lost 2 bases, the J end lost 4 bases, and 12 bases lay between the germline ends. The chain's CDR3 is CASSLGGQAGNTIYF. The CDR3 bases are TGTGCCAGCAGCTTAGGAGGTCAGGCAGGAAACACCATATATTTT.

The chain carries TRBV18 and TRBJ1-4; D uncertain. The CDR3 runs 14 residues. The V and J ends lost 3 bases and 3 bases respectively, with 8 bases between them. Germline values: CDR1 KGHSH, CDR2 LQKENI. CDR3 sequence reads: CASSPSSANEKLFF. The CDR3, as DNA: TGTGCCAGCTCACCCTCATCGGCTAATGAAAAACTGTTTTTT.

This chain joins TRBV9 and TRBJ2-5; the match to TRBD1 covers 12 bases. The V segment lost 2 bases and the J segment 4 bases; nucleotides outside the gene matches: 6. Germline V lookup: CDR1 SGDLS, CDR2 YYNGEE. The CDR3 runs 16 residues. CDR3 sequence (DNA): TGTGCCAGCAGCGTCAGTTGGGACAGGGGGCGAGAGACCCAGTACTTC. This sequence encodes CASSVSWDRGRETQYF.

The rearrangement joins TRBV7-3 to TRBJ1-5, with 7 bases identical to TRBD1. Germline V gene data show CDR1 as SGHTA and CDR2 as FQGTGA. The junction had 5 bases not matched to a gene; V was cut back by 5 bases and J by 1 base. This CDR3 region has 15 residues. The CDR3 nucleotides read TGTGCCAGCAGCCAGGGGGTGTTAAGCAATCAGCCCCAGCATTTT. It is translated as CASSQGVLSNQPQHF.

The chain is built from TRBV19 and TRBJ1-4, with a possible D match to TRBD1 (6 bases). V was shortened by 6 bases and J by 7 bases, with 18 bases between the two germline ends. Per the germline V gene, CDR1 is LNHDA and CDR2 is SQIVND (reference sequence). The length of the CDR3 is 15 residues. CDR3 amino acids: CASRIIGTSSEKLFF. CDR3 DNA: TGTGCCAGTAGGATAATCGGGACATCCAGTGAAAAACTGTTTTTT.

The CDR3 DNA reads TGTGCCAGCTCTCCCAGCGCCCTAAACACTGAAGCTTTCTTT. Translating it yields CASSPSALNTEAFF. The chain is built from TRBV18 and TRBJ1-1; no reliable D call. CDR3 size: 14 residues. V shed 6 bases and J shed 2 bases, with 13 bases lying between them. Germline-derived CDR1 and CDR2 are KGHSH and LQKENI.

CDR3 in amino acids: CASGGGIARGQPQHF. For the CDR3, the DNA is TGTGCCTCCGGAGGGGGCATCGCTAGAGGTCAGCCCCAGCATTTT. V usage is TRBV6-5 and J usage is TRBJ1-5; TRBD1 matches 7 bases. The CDR3 length is 15 residues. The V gene end was trimmed by 11 bases and the J gene end by 6 bases; junction bases not matched to a gene: 16. CDR1 and CDR2 (germline): MNHEY, SVGAGI.

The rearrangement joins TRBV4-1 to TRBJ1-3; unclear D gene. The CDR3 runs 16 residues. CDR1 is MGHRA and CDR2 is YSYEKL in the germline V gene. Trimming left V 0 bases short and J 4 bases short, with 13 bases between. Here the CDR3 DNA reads TGCGCCAGCAGCCAAGAGGTGTCGGTGTCGGGAAACACCATATATTTT. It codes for CASSQEVSVSGNTIYF.

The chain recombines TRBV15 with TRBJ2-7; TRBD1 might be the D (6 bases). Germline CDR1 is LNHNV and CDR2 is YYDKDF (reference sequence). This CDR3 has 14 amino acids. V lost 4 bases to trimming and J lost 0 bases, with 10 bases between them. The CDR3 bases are TGTGCCACCAGCAACGCACAGGGCTCCTACGAGCAGTACTTC. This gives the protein CATSNAQGSYEQYF. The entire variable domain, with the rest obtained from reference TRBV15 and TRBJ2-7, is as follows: DAMVIQNPRYQVTQFGKPVTLSCSQTLNHNVMYWYQQKSSQAPKLLFHYYDKDFNNEADTPDNFQSRRPNTSFCFLDIRSPGLGDTAMYLCATSNAQGSYEQYFGPGTRLTVT.